Listed here are 2 T cell receptor beta chains from one sample, sequenced in a study of CD8 T cells in Susac syndrome. The RNA input was about 0.5 to 1 ug, and it was reverse transcribed with random hexamers. TCRdb recomputed calls from the immunoSEQ multiplex PCR reads with MiXCR, one row per CDR3 protein. The table lists 74,000 or so distinct CDR3 sequences, just over 90% of them singletons, with about 0.54% in the top ten. The specimen was CD4+ T cells from PBMCs. These receptors all come from a human donor with Susac syndrome.

The chain joins TRBV12-3 or TRBV12-4 to TRBJ1-5; unclear D gene. Trimming removed 8 bases from V and 2 bases from J, with 19 bases in between. The CDR3 has 16 amino acids. In DNA, the CDR3 is TGTGCCAGCTCAGACATTGGGGTGAGAGGCAATCAGCCCCAGCATTTT. This gives the protein CASSDIGVRGNQPQHF.

V usage is TRBV7-8 and J usage is TRBJ2-1, with D possibly matching TRBD1 (6 bases). Germline V CDR1 and CDR2: SGHVS, FQNEAQ. V was clipped by 5 bases and J by 10 bases, with 18 bases between them. This CDR3 is 14 amino acids long. Here the CDR3 DNA reads TGTGCCAGCAGCCCAAGACAGGCCTTGGGGGAGCAGTTCTTC. Translating gives CASSPRQALGEQFF.